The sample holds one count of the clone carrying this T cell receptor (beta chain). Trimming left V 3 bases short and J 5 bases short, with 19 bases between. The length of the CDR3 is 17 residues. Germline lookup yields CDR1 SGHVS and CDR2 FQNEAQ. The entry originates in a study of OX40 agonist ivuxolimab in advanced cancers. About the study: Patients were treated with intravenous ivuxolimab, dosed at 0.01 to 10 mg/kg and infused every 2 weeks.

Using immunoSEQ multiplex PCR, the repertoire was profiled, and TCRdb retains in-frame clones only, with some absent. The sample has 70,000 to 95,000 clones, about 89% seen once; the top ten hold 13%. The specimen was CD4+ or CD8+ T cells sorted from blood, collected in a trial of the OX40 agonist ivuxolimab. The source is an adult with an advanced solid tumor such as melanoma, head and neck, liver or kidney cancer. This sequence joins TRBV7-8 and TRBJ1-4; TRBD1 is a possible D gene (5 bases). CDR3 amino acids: CASSFLFAGGRNEKLFF. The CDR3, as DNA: TGTGCCAGCAGCTTCCTCTTCGCGGGGGGGAGAAATGAAAAACTGTTTTTT.